This TCR beta chain was sequenced in a study of shared clonotypes between healthy human individuals. On the study more broadly: Those who served as donors were two women and three men between the ages of 18 and 49. Each donor contributed plates that comprised three CD4 naive, three CD4 memory, two CD8 naive and one CD8 memory.

Clones were sequenced by immunoSEQ multiplex PCR, and TCRdb holds only the in-frame ones, with some missing. The sample shows about 820,000 clones, 85% to 95% of them seen only once. To note about this clone: Antigen: not known. Other DNA variants within this sample encode the same CDR3.

Study outcomes and limitations: Naive subsets typically showed greater estimated richness than memory subsets. Shared across several donors were around 4.7% of the naive CD4 clonotypes.

CDR3 length: 15 residues. V lost 0 bases to trimming and J lost 1 base, with 6 bases between them. Germline V gives CDR1 KGHSH, CDR2 LQKENI. CD8 cells classed as naive were CD45RO-negative and positively selected for CCR7, excluding terminally differentiated effector memory CD45RA+ cells. This receptor was obtained from a man under 40 in good health. V gene TRBV18 combines with J gene TRBJ2-2; D may be TRBD1 (6 bases). Sample: naive CD8+ T cells sorted from blood. This chain's CDR3 is CASSPPGQNTGELFF. The CDR3, as DNA: TGTGCCAGCTCACCACCGGGACAGAACACCGGGGAGCTGTTTTTT.